The TCR beta chain described here comes from a study of blood T cells in healthy people across ages. Study at large: Template switching caught about one barcoded beta molecule for each two T cells.

Per sample, extraction of total RNA gave at least 6 micrograms in every case. The CDR3 has 12 residues. In germline, CDR1 is MDHEN, CDR2 SYDVKM. With regard to this clonotype: Its specificity is not known.

It was with a sample-barcoded 5' primer and a J-beta primer mix that a second PCR of roughly 6 to 11 cycles was run. Sequencing of every sample gave 3 million or more CDR3-containing paired-end reads. TCRdb reanalysed the 5' RACE reads using MiXCR and keeps one entry per CDR3 protein. The data show 790,000 or so distinct CDR3 sequences, about 61% seen once. Study-level findings and limits: Reliance upon unsorted PBMCs precluded definitive naive versus antigen-experienced comparison.

The TCR sequence derives from a man in his forties in good health. This chain links TRBV28 with TRBJ2-4; D is unclear. The J call may be in error: the DNA end matches TRBJ2-7 better. Sequencing was performed on blood. The CDR3 protein is CASSIAVYEQYF. Here the CDR3 DNA reads TGTGCCAGCAGTATAGCTGTCTACGAGCAGTACTTC.